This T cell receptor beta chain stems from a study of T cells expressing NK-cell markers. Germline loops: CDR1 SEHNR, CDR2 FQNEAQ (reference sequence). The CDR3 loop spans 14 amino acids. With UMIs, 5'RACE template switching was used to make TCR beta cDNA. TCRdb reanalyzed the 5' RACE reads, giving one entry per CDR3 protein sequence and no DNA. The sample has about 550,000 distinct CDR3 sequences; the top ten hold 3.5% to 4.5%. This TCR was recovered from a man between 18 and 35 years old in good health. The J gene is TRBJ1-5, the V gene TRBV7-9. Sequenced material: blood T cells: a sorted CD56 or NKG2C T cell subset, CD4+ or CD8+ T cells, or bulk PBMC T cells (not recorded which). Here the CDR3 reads CASSNAKSNQPQHF.